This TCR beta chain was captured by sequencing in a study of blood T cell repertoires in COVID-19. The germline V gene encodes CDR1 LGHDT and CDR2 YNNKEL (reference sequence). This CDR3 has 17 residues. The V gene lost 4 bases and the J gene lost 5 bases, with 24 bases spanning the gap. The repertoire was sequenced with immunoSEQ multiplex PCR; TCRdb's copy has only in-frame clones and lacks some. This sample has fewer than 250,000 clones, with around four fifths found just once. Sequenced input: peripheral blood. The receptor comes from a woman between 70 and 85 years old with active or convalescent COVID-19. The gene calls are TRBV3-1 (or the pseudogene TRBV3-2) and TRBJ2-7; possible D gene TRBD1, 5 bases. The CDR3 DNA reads TGTGCCAGCAGCCTCTTCCCCGTAGGGGCAGGGCGGAACGAGCAGTACTTC. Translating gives CASSLFPVGAGRNEQYF.